These 2 T cell receptor beta chains were sequenced from one sample in a study of T cells in Graves' hyperthyroidism and ophthalmopathy. The TCR beta CDR3 regions underwent amplification using RNA transcripts as the source. Primed by the HTBI set, a first-round RT-PCR was run on the TCR CDR3. TCRdb reprocessed the multiplex PCR reads with MiXCR, giving one entry per CDR3 protein. The sample carries around 340,000 distinct CDR3 sequences, 15% to 20% recorded once. Sequenced: blood. These receptors were collected from a woman in her thirties or forties with Graves' ophthalmopathy.

This clonotype was recorded many times. The rearrangement links TRBV6-2 or TRBV6-3 to TRBJ1-1; D may be TRBD1 (6 bases). This CDR3 has 16 amino acids. Trimming cost V 2 bases and J 5 bases, with 18 bases left between them. Germline assignment: CDR1 MNHEY and CDR2 SVGEGT. The CDR3 sequence: CASSYGRHRVRTEAFF. The CDR3, as DNA: TGTGCCAGCAGTTACGGGCGACACAGGGTGAGAACTGAAGCTTTCTTT.

Points on this clonotype: A much larger clone differs from this one at a single base, so this may be a read error. The CDR3 protein is CASSYGQGSNEELFF. CDR3 in DNA: TGTGCCAGCAGTTACGGGCAAGGCTCGAATGAAGAACTGTTTTTT. The J gene is TRBJ1-4, the V gene TRBV6-5; D gene uncertain. Germline CDR1 is MNHEY and CDR2 is SVGAGI. This CDR3 spans 15 amino acids.